The 10 T cell receptor beta chains below all came from one sample that was sequenced in a study of blood T cell repertoires in COVID-19. Here immunoSEQ multiplex PCR was the method, and the copy in TCRdb shows in-frame clones only, minus some. The sample records hundreds of thousands of clones, less than 85% being singletons. Sequencing used peripheral blood. Receptor source: an elderly woman with active or convalescent COVID-19.

This clone was counted once. The genes are TRBV20-1 and TRBJ2-7; a possible D gene is TRBD1 (5 bases). Germline V gives CDR1 DFQATT, CDR2 SNEGSKA (reference sequence). CDR3 length equals 12 residues. V gave up 3 bases and J gave up 1 base, with 7 bases separating them. DNA of the CDR3: TGCAGTGCTAGTAGACAGTCCTACGAGCAGTACTTC. Protein product: CSASRQSYEQYF.

The J gene is TRBJ1-2, the V gene TRBV24-1; a possible D gene is TRBD1 (5 bases). The germline V and J ends were trimmed by 3 bases and 8 bases, with 18 bases remaining between them. The CDR3 has 15 residues. CDR1 and CDR2 (germline): KGHDR, SFDVKD. The CDR3 sequence is CATSDRRGRISGYTF. The CDR3 DNA reads as TGTGCCACCAGTGATAGGAGGGGCAGAATTAGCGGCTACACCTTC.

The gene calls are TRBV19 and TRBJ2-3, with D possibly being TRBD2 (5 bases). Germline CDR1 and CDR2: LNHDA and SQIVND (reference sequence). This CDR3 is 16 amino acids long. The V end was cut by 6 bases, the J end by 2 bases, with 18 bases between. The CDR3 loop is CASSKRTDRDTDTQYF. The CDR3 DNA reads TGTGCCAGTAGCAAACGGACCGATCGGGACACAGATACGCAGTATTTT.

The V gene is TRBV19, the J gene TRBJ2-5; 11 bases are shared with TRBD2. The J segment lost 5 bases and the V segment lost 3 bases, leaving 11 bases of the junction unmatched. The length of the CDR3 is 17 residues. Germline V gene sequence: CDR1 LNHDA, CDR2 SQIVND (reference sequence). The CDR3 bases are TGTGCCAGTAGTATCATAGCGGGGGGGCCAGAGGGTGAGACCCAGTACTTC. Translated: CASSIIAGGPEGETQYF.

This clone has only a few counts. The rearrangement joins TRBV5-4 to TRBJ1-2, with 12 bases identical to TRBD1. V lost 4 bases and J lost 7; bases outside the gene matches: 8. Germline lookup yields CDR1 SGHNT and CDR2 YYREEE (reference sequence). CDR3 length: 15 amino acids. CDR3 in DNA: TGTGCCAGCAGCGCGCCGGGACAGGGGGCAGGTGGCTACACCTTC. Protein: CASSAPGQGAGGYTF.

This chain links TRBV3-1 (or the pseudogene TRBV3-2) with TRBJ1-1; D not resolved. Trimming cost V 1 base and J 0 bases, with 15 bases left between them. The germline V gene encodes CDR1 LGHDT and CDR2 YNNKEL (reference sequence). This CDR3 region has 17 residues. The CDR3, as DNA: TGTGCCAGCAGCCAAGGGCAGCTCCAAGACTTGAACACTGAAGCTTTCTTT. This sequence encodes CASSQGQLQDLNTEAFF.

The CDR3 is CAWTIAGGWETQYF. DNA for the CDR3: TGTGCCTGGACAATAGCGGGAGGGTGGGAGACCCAGTACTTC. The chain has TRBV30 and TRBJ2-5; 11 bases are a match to TRBD2. CDR3 length: 14 residues. The trim removed 4 bases at V and 5 bases at J, leaving 6 bases unmatched. The germline V gene encodes CDR1 GTSNPN and CDR2 SVGIG (reference sequence).

The chain links TRBV5-1 to TRBJ2-7; 8 nucleotides agree with TRBD1. This CDR3 is built from 13 residues. Per germline, CDR1 SGHRS and CDR2 YFSETQ. V was pared by 0 bases and J by 13 bases, with 9 bases of the junction left unmatched. The CDR3 bases are TGCGCCAGCAGCTTGGCCGAGGGGACAGGCGTTTACTTC. It specifies CASSLAEGTGVYF.

The J gene is TRBJ1-1, the V gene TRBV11-2; no clear D. Germline loops: CDR1 SGHAT, CDR2 FQNNGV. V shed 0 bases and J shed 7 bases, with 9 bases lying between them. The CDR3 runs 13 residues. This CDR3 reads CASSLDGRSEAFF. The CDR3 nucleotides read TGTGCCAGCAGCTTAGATGGCAGAAGTGAAGCTTTCTTT.

About this clone itself: Other DNA sequences within the sample encode an identical CDR3. The gene calls are TRBV6-5 and TRBJ2-7; 9 bases line up with TRBD1. Germline trimming cut 0 bases from V and 4 bases from J; bases unmatched to any gene: 4. Germline V gene data show CDR1 as MNHEY and CDR2 as SVGAGI. This CDR3 comprises 15 residues. CDR3 nucleotide sequence: TGTGCCAGCAGTTACTCGGGGACAGGGAGTTACGAGCAGTACTTC. Translation gives CASSYSGTGSYEQYF.